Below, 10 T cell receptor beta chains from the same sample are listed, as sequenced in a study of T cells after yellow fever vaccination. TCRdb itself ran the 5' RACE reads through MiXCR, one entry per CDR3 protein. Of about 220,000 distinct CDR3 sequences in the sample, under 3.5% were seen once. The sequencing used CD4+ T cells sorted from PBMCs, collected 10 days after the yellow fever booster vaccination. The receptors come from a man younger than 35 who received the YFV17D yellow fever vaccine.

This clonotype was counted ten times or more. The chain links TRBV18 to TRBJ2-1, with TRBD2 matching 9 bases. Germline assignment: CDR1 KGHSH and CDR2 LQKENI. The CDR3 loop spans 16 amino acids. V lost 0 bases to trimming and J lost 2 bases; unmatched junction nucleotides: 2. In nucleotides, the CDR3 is TGTGCCAGCTCACCACCGGGACTAGCTACCTACAATGAGCAGTTCTTC. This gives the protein CASSPPGLATYNEQFF. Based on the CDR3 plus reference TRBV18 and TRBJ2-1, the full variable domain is NAGVMQNPRHLVRRRGQEARLRCSPMKGHSHVYWYRQLPEEGLKFMVYLQKENIIDESGMPKERFSAEFPKEGPSILRIQQVVRGDSAAYFCASSPPGLATYNEQFFGPGTRLTVL.

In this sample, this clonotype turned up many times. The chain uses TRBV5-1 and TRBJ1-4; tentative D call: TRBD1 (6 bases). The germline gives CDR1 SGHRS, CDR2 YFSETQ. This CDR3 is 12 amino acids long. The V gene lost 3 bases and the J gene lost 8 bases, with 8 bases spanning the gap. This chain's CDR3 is CASSSTGEKLFF. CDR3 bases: TGCGCCAGCAGCTCTACAGGGGAAAAACTGTTTTTT.

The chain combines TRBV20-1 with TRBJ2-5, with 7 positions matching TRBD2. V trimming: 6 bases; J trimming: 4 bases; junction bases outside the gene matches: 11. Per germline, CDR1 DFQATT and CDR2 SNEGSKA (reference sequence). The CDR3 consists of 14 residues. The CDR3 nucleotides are TGCAGTGCAACCCGGGGGACTACGCCAGAGACCCAGTACTTC. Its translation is CSATRGTTPETQYF.

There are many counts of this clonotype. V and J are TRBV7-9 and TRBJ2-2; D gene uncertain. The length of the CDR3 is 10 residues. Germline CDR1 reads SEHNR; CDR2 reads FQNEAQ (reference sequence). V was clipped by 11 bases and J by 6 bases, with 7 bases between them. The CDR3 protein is CAGFSGELFF. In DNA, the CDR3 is TGTGCCGGGTTCTCCGGGGAGCTGTTTTTT.

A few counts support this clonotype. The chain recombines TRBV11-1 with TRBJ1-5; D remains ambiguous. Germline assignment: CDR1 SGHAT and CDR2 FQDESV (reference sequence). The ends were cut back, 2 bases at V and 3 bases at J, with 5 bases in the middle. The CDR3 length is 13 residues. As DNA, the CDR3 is TGTGCCAGCAGCTTATCCTTCAATCAGCCCCAGCATTTT. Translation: CASSLSFNQPQHF.

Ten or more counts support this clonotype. The CDR3: CASSLLSGGRNEQFF. In DNA, the CDR3 is TGTGCCAGCAGCTTATTAAGCGGGGGGAGGAATGAGCAGTTCTTC. V usage is TRBV7-2 and J usage is TRBJ2-1; TRBD2 agrees at 9 bases. Germline CDR1 SGHTA, CDR2 FQGNSA. The ends lost 2 bases at V and 7 bases at J; junction bases unmatched: 6. The CDR3 sequence is 15 residues long.

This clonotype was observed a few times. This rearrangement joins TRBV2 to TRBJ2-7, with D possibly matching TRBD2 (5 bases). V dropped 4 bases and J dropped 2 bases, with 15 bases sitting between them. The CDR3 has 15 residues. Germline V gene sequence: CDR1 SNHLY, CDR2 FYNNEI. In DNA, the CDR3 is TGTGCCAGCAGTGGAACAGAGGGCGGTCCCTACGAGCAGTACTTC. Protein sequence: CASSGTEGGPYEQYF.

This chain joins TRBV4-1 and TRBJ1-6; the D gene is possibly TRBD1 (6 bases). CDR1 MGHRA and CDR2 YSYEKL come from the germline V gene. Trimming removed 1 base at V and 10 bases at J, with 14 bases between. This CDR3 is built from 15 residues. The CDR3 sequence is CASSQVGHLKSPLHF. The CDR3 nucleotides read TGCGCCAGCAGCCAAGTGGGACATTTAAAATCACCCCTCCACTTT.

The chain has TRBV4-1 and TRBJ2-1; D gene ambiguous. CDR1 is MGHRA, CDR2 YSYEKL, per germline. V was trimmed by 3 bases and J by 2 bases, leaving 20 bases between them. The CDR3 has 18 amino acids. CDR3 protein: CASSQQVEFGVAYNEQFF. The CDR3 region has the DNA TGCGCCAGCAGCCAGCAGGTCGAGTTCGGAGTTGCCTACAATGAGCAGTTCTTC.

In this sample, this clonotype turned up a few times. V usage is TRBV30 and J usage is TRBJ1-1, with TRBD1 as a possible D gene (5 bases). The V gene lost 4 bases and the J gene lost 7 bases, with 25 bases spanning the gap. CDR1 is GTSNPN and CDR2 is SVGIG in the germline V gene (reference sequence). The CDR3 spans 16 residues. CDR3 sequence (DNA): TGTGCCTGGACTGGGGGACGGTTTCCATTGTTTTTTGAAGCTTTCTTT. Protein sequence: CAWTGGRFPLFFEAFF.